This T cell receptor (beta chain) was sequenced during a study of T cell responses to AZD1222 COVID-19 vaccine. Profiled with immunoSEQ multiplex PCR; TCRdb holds only in-frame clones, not every one. The sample holds roughly 150,000 clones, approximately 92% seen once. Germline lookup yields CDR1 MGHRA and CDR2 YSYEKL. V dropped 2 bases and J dropped 4; count of bases not matched to a gene: 6. This CDR3 is built from 18 residues. Study-wide findings and caveats: Spike regions recognized by vaccine-associated CD4 TCRs spanned the protein, led by 160-218 and 743-854. The peak T cell response came first, and repertoires were sampled only after it.

Of note for this clone: Its specificity is not known.

The source material was peripheral blood, sampled 28 days after the second AZD1222 dose. The chain links TRBV4-1 to TRBJ2-2, with 14 bases fitting TRBD2. This TCR was recovered from an adult who received the AZD1222 COVID-19 vaccine. The DNA for the CDR3 is TGCGCCAGCAGCCAATCCCTAGGACTAGCGGGGGGCACCGGGGAGCTGTTTTTT. It yields the protein CASSQSLGLAGGTGELFF.